One sample yielded the 9 T cell receptor beta chains listed below, sequenced in a study of OX40 agonist ivuxolimab in advanced cancers. Clones were read by immunoSEQ multiplex PCR, and TCRdb kept only the in-frame ones, dropping some. The data hold about 100,000 clones, with 70% to 90% observed a single time. The material was CD4+ or CD8+ T cells sorted from blood, obtained in a trial of the OX40 agonist ivuxolimab. The receptors originated from an adult with an advanced solid tumor such as melanoma, head and neck, liver or kidney cancer.

A few counts support this clone. This chain links TRBV6-6 with TRBJ1-5; D remains ambiguous. There are 13 residues in the CDR3. With 2 bases removed from V and 5 bases from J, the gap between germline ends came to 7 bases. CDR1 MNHNY and CDR2 SVGAGI come from the germline V gene (reference sequence). CDR3: CASSYDRDQPQHF. The CDR3 region has the DNA TGTGCCAGCAGTTACGATCGGGATCAGCCCCAGCATTTT.

The V and J genes are TRBV7-6 and TRBJ1-5, with D perhaps matching TRBD1 (6 bases). The germline CDR1 and CDR2 sequences are SGHVS and FNYEAQ. Trimming took 0 bases from V and 1 from J, leaving 19 bases between them. This CDR3 comprises 19 residues. CDR3 residues: CASSLAGRGDGMSNQPQHF. CDR3 DNA: TGTGCCAGCAGCTTAGCGGGCAGGGGAGACGGGATGAGCAATCAGCCCCAGCATTTT.

A remark on this clone: One junction end does not reproduce the germline sequence, and a read error may be involved. The chain has TRBV4-3 and TRBJ1-1, with D perhaps matching TRBD1 (6 bases). This CDR3 contains 14 residues. CDR1 and CDR2 (germline): LGHNA, YSLEER. The CDR3 nucleotides read TGCGCCAGCAGCCAGGAGGGGGTAAACAGTGAAGCTTTCTTT. It codes for CASSQEGVNSEAFF.

This clone was picked up one time. J is TRBJ2-7 and V is TRBV7-2; 10 bases agree with TRBD2. V gave up 5 bases and J gave up 4 bases; unmatched junction bases: 8. The germline V gene has CDR1 SGHTA and CDR2 FQGNSA. The CDR3 consists of 15 residues. CDR3 sequence: CASSIHSGGWYEQYF. The CDR3 DNA follows: TGTGCCAGCAGCATCCATAGCGGGGGGTGGTACGAGCAGTACTTC.

V is TRBV4-2 and J is TRBJ1-4; D remains ambiguous. Germline CDR1 LGHNA, CDR2 YNFKEQ. V was cut by 3 bases and J by 6 bases, with 14 bases left in between. CDR3 length equals 15 residues. CDR3 DNA: TGTGCCAGCAGCCAGCGGCTGGGCGGGGATGAAAAACTGTTTTTT. Translation gives CASSQRLGGDEKLFF.

J is TRBJ2-5 and V is TRBV28, with TRBD1 identical over 8 bases. J lost 3 bases, V lost 6 bases, and 6 bases had no gene match. The CDR3 has 14 residues. From germline, CDR1 is MDHEN and CDR2 SYDVKM. The CDR3 loop reads CASRTGVSKETQYF. The CDR3 DNA reads as TGTGCCAGCAGGACAGGGGTTTCCAAAGAGACCCAGTACTTC. Together with reference TRBV28 and TRBJ2-5, the CDR3 gives the full variable domain: DVKVTQSSRYLVKRTGEKVFLECVQDMDHENMFWYRQDPGLGLRLIYFSYDVKMKEKGDIPEGYSVSREKKERFSLILESASTNQTSMYLCASRTGVSKETQYFGPGTRLLVL.

This chain connects TRBV5-1 to TRBJ2-7; D is possibly TRBD1 (6 bases). The CDR3 covers 13 residues. Germline V gene sequence: CDR1 SGHRS, CDR2 YFSETQ. Trimming took 0 bases from V and 5 from J, leaving 9 bases between them. CDR3 residues: CASSLGQANEQYF. CDR3 in DNA: TGCGCCAGCAGCTTGGGACAGGCGAACGAGCAGTACTTC.

The chain uses TRBV5-6 and TRBJ1-6; D gene uncertain. V lost 6 bases, J lost 8 bases, and 9 bases lay in between. The CDR3 has 12 amino acids. Germline CDR1 SGHDT, CDR2 YYEEEE. The CDR3 DNA follows: TGTGCCAGCACCCCTAGGGATTCACCCCTCCACTTT. This gives the protein CASTPRDSPLHF.

This sequence joins TRBV6-1 and TRBJ2-6; D remains ambiguous. This CDR3 has 16 residues. Deletions cut 2 bases from V and 2 bases from J, with 10 bases between. Germline V gene lookup returns CDR1 MNHNS and CDR2 SASEGT. In DNA, the CDR3 is TGTGCCAGCAGTGAAAGGGTAGTTGCTGGGGCCAACGTCCTGACTTTC. Translated, it gives CASSERVVAGANVLTF.